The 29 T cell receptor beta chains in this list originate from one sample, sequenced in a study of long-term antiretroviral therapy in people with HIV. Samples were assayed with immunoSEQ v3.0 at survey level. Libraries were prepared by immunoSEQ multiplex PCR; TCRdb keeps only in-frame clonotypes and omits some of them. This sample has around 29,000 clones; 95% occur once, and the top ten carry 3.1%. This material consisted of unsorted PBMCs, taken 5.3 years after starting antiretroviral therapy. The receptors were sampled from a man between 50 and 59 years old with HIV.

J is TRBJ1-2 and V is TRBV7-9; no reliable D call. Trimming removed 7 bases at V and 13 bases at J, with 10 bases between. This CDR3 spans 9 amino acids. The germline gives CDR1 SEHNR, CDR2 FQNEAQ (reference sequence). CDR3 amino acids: CASTTPPTF. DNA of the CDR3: TGTGCCAGCACCACTCCCCCCACCTTC. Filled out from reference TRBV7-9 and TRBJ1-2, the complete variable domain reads DTGVSQNPRHKITKRGQNVTFRCDPISEHNRLYWYRQTLGQGPEFLTYFQNEAQLEKSRLLSDRFSAERPKGSFSTLEIQRTEQGDSAMYLCASTTPPTFGSGTRLTVV.

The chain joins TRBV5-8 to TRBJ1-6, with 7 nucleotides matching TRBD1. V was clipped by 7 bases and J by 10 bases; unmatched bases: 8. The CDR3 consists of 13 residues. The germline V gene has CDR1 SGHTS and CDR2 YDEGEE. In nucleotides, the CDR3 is TGTGCCAGCGGGAACAGGGGAGGCTCACCCCTCCACTTT. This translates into CASGNRGGSPLHF. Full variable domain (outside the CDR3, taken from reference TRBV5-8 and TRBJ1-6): EAGVTQSPTHLIKTRGQQATLRCSPISGHTSVYWYQQALGLGLQFLLWYDEGEERNRGNFPPRFSGRQFPNYSSELNVNALELEDSALYLCASGNRGGSPLHFGNGTRLTVT.

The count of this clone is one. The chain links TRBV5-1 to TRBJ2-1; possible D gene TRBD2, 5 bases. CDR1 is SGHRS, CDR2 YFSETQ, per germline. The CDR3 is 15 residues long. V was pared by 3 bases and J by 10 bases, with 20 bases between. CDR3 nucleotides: TGCGCCAGCAGCTGGACTCTGGGATCCACGGACGAGCAGTTCTTC. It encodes CASSWTLGSTDEQFF. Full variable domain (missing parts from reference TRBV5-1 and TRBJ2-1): KAGVTQTPRYLIKTRGQQVTLSCSPISGHRSVSWYQQTPGQGLQFLFEYFSETQRNKGNFPGRFSGRQFSNSRSEMNVSTLELGDSALYLCASSWTLGSTDEQFFGPGTRLTVL.

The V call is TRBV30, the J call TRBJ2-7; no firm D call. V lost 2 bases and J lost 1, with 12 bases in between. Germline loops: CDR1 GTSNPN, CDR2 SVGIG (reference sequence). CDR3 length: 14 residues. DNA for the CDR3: TGTGCCTGGAGTTATGGGCCGTCATCCTACGAGCAGTACTTC. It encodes CAWSYGPSSYEQYF.

The CDR3: CASSPQAGGLTGELFF. CDR3 in DNA: TGTGCCAGCAGCCCCCAGGCAGGGGGCCTCACCGGGGAGCTGTTTTTT. The chain is built from TRBV9 and TRBJ2-2; 8 bases fit TRBD1. J was trimmed by 4 bases and V by 4 bases; bases with no gene match: 9. This CDR3 spans 16 amino acids. The germline gives CDR1 SGDLS, CDR2 YYNGEE.

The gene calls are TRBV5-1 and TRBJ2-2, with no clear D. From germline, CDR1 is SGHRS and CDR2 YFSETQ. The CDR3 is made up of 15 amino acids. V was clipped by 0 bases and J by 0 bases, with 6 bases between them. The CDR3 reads CASSLGTANTGELFF. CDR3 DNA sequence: TGCGCCAGCAGCTTGGGGACCGCGAACACCGGGGAGCTGTTTTTT. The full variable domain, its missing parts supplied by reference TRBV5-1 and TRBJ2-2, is KAGVTQTPRYLIKTRGQQVTLSCSPISGHRSVSWYQQTPGQGLQFLFEYFSETQRNKGNFPGRFSGRQFSNSRSEMNVSTLELGDSALYLCASSLGTANTGELFFGEGSRLTVL.

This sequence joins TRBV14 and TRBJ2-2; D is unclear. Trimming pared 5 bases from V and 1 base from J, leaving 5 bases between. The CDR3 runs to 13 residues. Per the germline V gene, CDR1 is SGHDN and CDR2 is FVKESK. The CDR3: CASSARNTGELFF. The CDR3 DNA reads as TGTGCCAGCAGCGCGAGGAACACCGGGGAGCTGTTTTTT.

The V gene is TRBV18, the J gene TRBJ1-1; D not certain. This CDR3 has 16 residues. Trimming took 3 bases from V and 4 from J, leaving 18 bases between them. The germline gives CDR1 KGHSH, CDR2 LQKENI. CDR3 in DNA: TGTGCCAGCTCACCGACTTTCCCGGGCTCGGGCACTGAAGCTTTCTTT. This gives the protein CASSPTFPGSGTEAFF. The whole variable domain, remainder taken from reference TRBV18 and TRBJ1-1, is NAGVMQNPRHLVRRRGQEARLRCSPMKGHSHVYWYRQLPEEGLKFMVYLQKENIIDESGMPKERFSAEFPKEGPSILRIQQVVRGDSAAYFCASSPTFPGSGTEAFFGQGTRLTVV.

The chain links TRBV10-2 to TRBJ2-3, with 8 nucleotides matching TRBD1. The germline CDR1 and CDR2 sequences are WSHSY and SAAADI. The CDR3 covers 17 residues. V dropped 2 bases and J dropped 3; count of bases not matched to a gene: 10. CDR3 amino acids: CASSERRGRGRTDTQYF. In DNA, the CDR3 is TGCGCCAGCAGTGAGAGGAGGGGCAGGGGGCGAACAGATACGCAGTATTTT.

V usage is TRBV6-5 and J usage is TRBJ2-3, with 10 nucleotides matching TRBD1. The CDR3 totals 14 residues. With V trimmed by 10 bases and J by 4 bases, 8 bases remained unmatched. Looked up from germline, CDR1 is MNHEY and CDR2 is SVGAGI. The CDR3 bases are TGTGCCACCCAGACAGGGGGCGGTTCAGATACGCAGTATTTT. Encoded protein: CATQTGGGSDTQYF.

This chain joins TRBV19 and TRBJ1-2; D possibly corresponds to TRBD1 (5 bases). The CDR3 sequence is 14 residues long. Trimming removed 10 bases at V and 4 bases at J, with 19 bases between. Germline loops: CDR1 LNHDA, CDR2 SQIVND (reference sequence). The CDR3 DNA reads TGTGCCACAACCGGGCAGGGTCCAATCTATGGCTACACCTTC. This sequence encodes CATTGQGPIYGYTF.

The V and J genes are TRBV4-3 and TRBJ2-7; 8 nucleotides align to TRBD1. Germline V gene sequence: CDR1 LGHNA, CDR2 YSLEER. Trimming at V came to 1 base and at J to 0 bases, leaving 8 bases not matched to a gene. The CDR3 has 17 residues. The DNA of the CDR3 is TGCGCCAGCAGCCAAGGGGGGACAGGTCCAAGCTCCTACGAGCAGTACTTC. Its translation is CASSQGGTGPSSYEQYF.

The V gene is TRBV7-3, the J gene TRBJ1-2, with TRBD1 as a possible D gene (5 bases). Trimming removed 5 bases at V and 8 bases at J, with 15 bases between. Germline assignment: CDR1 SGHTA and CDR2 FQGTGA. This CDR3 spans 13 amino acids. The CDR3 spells CASSPSGGKGYTF. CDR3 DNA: TGTGCCAGCAGCCCATCCGGGGGGAAGGGCTACACCTTC.

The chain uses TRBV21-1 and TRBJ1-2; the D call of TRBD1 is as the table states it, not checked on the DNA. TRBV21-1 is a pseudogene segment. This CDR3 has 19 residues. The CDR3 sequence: CASNLLRLDRGRGDYGYTF. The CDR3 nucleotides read TGTGCCAGCAACCTCCTTCGACTGGACAGGGGAAGGGGTGACTATGGCTACACCTTC.

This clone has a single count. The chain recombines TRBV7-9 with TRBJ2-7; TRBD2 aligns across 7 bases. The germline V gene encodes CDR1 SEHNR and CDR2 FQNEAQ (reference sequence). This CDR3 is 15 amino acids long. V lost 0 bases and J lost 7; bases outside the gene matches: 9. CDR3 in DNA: TGTGCCAGCAGCTTAGCTGGGAGGGGACCCTGGGAGCAGTACTTC. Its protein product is CASSLAGRGPWEQYF.

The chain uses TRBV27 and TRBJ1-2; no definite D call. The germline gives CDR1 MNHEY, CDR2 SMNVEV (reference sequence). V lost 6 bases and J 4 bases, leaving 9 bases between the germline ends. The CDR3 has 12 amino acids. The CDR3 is CASRFASYGYTF. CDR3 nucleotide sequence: TGTGCCAGCAGATTCGCCAGCTATGGCTACACCTTC.

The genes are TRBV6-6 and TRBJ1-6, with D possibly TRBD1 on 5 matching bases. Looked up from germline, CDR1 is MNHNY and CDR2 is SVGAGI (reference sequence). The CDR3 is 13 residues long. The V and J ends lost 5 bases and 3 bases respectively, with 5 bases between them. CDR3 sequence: CASSDSYNSPLHF. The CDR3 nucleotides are TGTGCCAGCAGTGACAGCTATAATTCACCCCTCCACTTT.

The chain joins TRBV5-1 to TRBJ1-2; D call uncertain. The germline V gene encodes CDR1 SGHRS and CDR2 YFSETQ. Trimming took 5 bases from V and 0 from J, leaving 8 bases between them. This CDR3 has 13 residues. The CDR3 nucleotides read TGCGCCAGCAGTCAGCCAACTAACTATGGCTACACCTTC. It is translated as CASSQPTNYGYTF.

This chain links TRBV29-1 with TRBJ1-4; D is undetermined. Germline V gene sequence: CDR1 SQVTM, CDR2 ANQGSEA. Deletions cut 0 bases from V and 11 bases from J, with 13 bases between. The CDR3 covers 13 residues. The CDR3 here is CSVEEEGSRKLFF. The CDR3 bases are TGCAGCGTTGAAGAGGAGGGCAGTCGGAAACTGTTTTTT.

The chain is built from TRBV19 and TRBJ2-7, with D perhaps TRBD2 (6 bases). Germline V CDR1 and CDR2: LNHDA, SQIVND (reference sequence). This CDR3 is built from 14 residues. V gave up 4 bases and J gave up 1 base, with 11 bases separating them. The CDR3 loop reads CASSRTGTSYEQYF. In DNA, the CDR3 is TGTGCCAGTAGTAGAACGGGGACTTCCTACGAGCAGTACTTC.

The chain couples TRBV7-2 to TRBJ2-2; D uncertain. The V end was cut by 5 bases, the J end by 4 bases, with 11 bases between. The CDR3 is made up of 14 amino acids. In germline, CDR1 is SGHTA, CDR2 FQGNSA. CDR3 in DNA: TGTGCCAGCAGCCCTCTAACTGGCACCGGGGAGCTGTTTTTT. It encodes CASSPLTGTGELFF. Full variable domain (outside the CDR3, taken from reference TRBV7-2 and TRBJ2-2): GAGVSQSPSNKVTEKGKDVELRCDPISGHTALYWYRQSLGQGLEFLIYFQGNSAPDKSGLPSDRFSAERTGGSVSTLTIQRTQQEDSAVYLCASSPLTGTGELFFGEGSRLTVL.

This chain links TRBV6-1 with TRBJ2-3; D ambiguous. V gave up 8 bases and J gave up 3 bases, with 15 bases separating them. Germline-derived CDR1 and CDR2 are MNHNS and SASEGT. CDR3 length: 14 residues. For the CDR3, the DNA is TGTGCCAGCTCTGTGGTTGTAGAGACAGATACGCAGTATTTT. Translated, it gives CASSVVVETDTQYF.

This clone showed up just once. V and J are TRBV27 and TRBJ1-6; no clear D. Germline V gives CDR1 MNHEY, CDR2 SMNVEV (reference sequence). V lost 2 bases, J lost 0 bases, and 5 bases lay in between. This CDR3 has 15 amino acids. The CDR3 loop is CASSLGSSYNSPLHF. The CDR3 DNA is TGTGCCAGCAGTTTAGGTAGCTCCTATAATTCACCCCTCCACTTT.

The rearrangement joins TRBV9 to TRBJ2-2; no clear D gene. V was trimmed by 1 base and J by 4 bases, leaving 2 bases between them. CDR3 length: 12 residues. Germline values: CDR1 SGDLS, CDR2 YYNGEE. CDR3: CASSVTTGELFF. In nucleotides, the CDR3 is TGTGCCAGCAGCGTAACCACCGGGGAGCTGTTTTTT.

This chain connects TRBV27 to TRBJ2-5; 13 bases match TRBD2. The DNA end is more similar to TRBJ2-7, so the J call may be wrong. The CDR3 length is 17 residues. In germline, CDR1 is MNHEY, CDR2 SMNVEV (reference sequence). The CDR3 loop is CASSLETSGGPSYEQYF. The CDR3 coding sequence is TGTGCCAGCAGTTTGGAGACTAGCGGGGGGCCCTCCTACGAGCAGTACTTC.

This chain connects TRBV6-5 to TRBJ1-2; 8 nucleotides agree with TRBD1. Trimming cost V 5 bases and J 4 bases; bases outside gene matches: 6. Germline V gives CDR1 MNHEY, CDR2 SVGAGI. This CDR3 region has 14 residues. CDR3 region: CASSKPDRVYGYTF. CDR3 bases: TGTGCCAGCAGTAAACCGGACAGGGTCTATGGCTACACCTTC.

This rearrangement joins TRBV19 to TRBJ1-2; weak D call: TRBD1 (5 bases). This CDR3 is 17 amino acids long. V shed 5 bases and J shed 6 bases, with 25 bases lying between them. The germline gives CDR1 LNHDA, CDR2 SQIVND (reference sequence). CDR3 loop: CASSPGQGSIFFDGYTF. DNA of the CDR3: TGTGCCAGTAGTCCCGGTCAGGGCTCAATTTTTTTCGATGGCTACACCTTC.

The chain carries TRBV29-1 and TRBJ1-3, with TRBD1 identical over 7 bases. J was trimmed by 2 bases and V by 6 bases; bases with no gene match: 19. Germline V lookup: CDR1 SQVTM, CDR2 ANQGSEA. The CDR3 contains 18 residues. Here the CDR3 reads CSVRGQAGEGEPGNTIYF. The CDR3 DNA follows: TGCAGCGTCCGAGGACAGGCGGGAGAAGGGGAGCCTGGAAACACCATATATTTT.

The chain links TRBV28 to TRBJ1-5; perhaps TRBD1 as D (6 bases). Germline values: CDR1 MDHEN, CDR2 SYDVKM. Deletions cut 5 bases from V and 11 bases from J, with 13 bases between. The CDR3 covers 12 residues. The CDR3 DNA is TGTGCCAGCAGTACGGGGGCCGGAGCCCAGCATTTT. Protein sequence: CASSTGAGAQHF.